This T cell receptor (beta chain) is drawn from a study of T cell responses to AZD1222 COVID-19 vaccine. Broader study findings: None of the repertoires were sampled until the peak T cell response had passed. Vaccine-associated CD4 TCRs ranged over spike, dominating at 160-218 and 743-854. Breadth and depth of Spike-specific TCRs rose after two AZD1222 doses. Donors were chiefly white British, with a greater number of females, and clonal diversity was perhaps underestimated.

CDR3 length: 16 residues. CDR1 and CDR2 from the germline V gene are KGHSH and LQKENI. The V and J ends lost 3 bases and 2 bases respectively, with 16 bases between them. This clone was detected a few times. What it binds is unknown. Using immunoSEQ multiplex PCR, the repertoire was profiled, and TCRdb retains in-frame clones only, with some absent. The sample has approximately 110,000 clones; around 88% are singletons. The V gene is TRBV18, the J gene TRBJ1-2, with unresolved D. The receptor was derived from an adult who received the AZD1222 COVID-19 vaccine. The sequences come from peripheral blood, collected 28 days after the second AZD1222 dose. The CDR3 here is CASSPSSGTTNYGYTF. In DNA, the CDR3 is TGTGCCAGCTCACCGTCCTCCGGAACAACAAACTATGGCTACACCTTC.